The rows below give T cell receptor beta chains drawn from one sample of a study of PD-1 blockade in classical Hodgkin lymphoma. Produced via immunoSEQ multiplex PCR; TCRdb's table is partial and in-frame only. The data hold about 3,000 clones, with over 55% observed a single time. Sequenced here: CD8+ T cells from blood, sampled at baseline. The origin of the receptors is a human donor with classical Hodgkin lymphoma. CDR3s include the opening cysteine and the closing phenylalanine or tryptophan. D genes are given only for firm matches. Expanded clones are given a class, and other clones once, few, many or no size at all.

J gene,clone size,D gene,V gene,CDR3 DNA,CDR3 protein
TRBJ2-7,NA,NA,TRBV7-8,TGTGCCAGCAGCTTACTGAGCGCCTACGAGCAGTACTTC,CASSLLSAYEQYF
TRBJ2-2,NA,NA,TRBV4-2,TGTGCCAGCAGCCAAGATTCGGGACCCACCGGGGAGCTGTTTTTT,CASSQDSGPTGELFF
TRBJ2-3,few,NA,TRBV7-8,TGTGCCAGCAGCTTAGCGGGGGCTCAGATCTTT,CASSLAGAQIF
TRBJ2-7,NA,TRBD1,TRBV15,TGTGCCACCAGCAGAGCCGGGACAGGGACTTACGAGCAGTACTTC,CATSRAGTGTYEQYF
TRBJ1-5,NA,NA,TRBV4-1,TGCGCCAGCAGCCAAGATCCTGGAAATGGGAACCAGCCCCAGCATTTT,CASSQDPGNGNQPQHF
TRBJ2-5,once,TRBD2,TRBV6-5,TGTGCCAGCAGTTACGACGGGACTAGCGGGGAGGAGACCCAGTACTTC,CASSYDGTSGEETQYF
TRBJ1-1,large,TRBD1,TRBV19,TGTGCCAGTAGTTCCTCAGGGACAGGCGAGAACACTGAAGCTTTCTTT,CASSSSGTGENTEAFF
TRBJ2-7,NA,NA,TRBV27,TGTGCCAGCAGTCTAATGGACTCGACCTCCTACGAGCAGTACTTC,CASSLMDSTSYEQYF
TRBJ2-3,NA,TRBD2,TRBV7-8,TGTGCCAGCAGCTTTCGCCCCGGACTAGCGGAAACCCATAGCACAGATACGCAGTATTTT,CASSFRPGLAETHSTDTQYF
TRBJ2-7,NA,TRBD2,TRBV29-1,TGCAGCGTTAAGACTAGCACCTCCTACGAGCAGTACTTC,CSVKTSTSYEQYF
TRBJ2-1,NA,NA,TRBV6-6,TGTGCCAGCACCCCGGGATCCACCTGGGATGAGCAGTTCTTC,CASTPGSTWDEQFF
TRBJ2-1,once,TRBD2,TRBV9,TGTGCCAGCAGCGTAGAACTAGCGGGGTATAGCTCCTACAATGAGCAGTTCTTC,CASSVELAGYSSYNEQFF
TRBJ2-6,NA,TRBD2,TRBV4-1,TGCGCCAGCAGCCCAACCCTGAGCGGGGTCTCTGGGGCCAACGTCCTGACTTTC,CASSPTLSGVSGANVLTF
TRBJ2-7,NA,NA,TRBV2,TGTGCCAGCACCCCACAGGACTCCTACGAGCAGTACTTC,CASTPQDSYEQYF
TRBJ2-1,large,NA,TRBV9,TGTGCCAGCAGCAGGGGGGACTTCCCTGGCGATGAGCAGTTCTTC,CASSRGDFPGDEQFF
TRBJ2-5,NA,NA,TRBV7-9,TGTGCCAGCAGCCCGAGGATCGACAGGTGGGAGACCCAGTACTTC,CASSPRIDRWETQYF
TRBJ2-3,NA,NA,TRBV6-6,TGTGCCAGCAGTTACGGGGCGGTGACAGATACGCAGTATTTT,CASSYGAVTDTQYF
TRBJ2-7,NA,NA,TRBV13,TGTGCCAGCAGCCCCGGGCCGAACTCCTACGAGCAGTACTTC,CASSPGPNSYEQYF
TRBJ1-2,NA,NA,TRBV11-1,TGTGCCAGCAGCTCAACCCCCAGTTCCTATGGCTACACCTTC,CASSSTPSSYGYTF
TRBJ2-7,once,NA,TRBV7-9,TGTGCCAGCAGCTCCGGGACACTTCTTTACGAGCAGTACTTC,CASSSGTLLYEQYF
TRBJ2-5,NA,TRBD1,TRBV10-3,TGTGCCATCAGTGAACCACCTCACGGACAGGGTAGGAGAGAGACCCAGTACTTC,CAISEPPHGQGRRETQYF
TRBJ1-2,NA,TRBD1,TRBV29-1,TGCAGCGTTGATGAGGACAGGGGCGGCGGGTATGGCTACACCTTC,CSVDEDRGGGYGYTF
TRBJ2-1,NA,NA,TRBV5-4,TGTGCCAGCAGCTTGCTATTGAGCAATGAGCAGTTCTTC,CASSLLLSNEQFF
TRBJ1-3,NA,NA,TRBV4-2,TGTGCCAGCAGCCAAGTAACGGCCTTCTCTGGAAACACCATATATTTT,CASSQVTAFSGNTIYF
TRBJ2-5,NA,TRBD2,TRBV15,TGTGCCACCAGAGCCCTAGCGGGCGAAGAAGAGACCCAGTACTTC,CATRALAGEEETQYF
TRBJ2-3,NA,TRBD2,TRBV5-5,TGTGCCAGCAGCGGGGGGACTAGCGGTCGCACAGATACGCAGTATTTT,CASSGGTSGRTDTQYF
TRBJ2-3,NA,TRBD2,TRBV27,TGTGCCAGCTCCGTACGGGTAGCGGGAGGTCTTGATACGCAGTATTTT,CASSVRVAGGLDTQYF
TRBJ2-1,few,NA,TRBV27,TGTGCCAGCAGTACCAACTGGGGGGATGAGCAGTTCTTC,CASSTNWGDEQFF
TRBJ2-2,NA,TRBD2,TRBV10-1,TGCGCCAGCAGTGAGTCAGGCCTAGCGGGAGTGTTAACCGGGGAGCTGTTTTTT,CASSESGLAGVLTGELFF
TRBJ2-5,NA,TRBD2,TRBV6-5,TGTGCCAGCAGTTACTCGTCTAGCGGAGAGACCCAGTACTTC,CASSYSSSGETQYF
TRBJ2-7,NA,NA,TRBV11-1,TGTGCCCGAGACCACGGGTCCTCCTACGAGCAGTACTTC,CARDHGSSYEQYF
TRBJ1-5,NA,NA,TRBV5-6,TGTGCCAGCAGCTCCCAGGACGGCGATCAGCCCCAGCATTTT,CASSSQDGDQPQHF
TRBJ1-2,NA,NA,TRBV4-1,TGCGCCAGCAGCCCCCCGCCCCCAGGGGAGGTCTATGGCTACACCTTC,CASSPPPPGEVYGYTF
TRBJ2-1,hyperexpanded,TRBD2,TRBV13,TGTGCCAGCAGCATACAGGGACTAGCATACAATGAGCAGTTCTTC,CASSIQGLAYNEQFF
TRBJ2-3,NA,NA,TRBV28,TGTGCCAGCAGTTCCCTTCTTTCGGGAGATACGCAGTATTTT,CASSSLLSGDTQYF
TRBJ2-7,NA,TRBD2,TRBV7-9,TGTGCCAGCAGCTCGGGACTAGCGGAGAACGAGCAGTACTTC,CASSSGLAENEQYF
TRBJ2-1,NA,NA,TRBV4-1,TGCGCCAGCAGCCAATTCGTAACAGCTTTCAACAATGAGCAGTTCTTC,CASSQFVTAFNNEQFF
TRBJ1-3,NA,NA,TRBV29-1,TGCAGCGTTGAAGCCCCGACACTACTCTCTGGAAACACCATATATTTT,CSVEAPTLLSGNTIYF
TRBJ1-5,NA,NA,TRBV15,TGTGCCACCAGCAGAGAATATGGGGTCGGGCAGCCCCAGCATTTT,CATSREYGVGQPQHF
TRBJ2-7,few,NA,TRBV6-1,TGTGCCACCGGATACTACGAGCAGTACTTC,CATGYYEQYF
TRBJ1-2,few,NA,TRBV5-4,TGTGCCAGCAGCTTGTACTCCCAGACCCAGTATGGCTACACCTTC,CASSLYSQTQYGYTF
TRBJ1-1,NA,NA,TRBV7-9,TGTGCCAGCAGCTTAGTGAACATGAACACTGAAGCTTTCTTT,CASSLVNMNTEAFF
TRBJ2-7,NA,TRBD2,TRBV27,TGTGCCAGCTCCCCGGGACTACCTACGAAGCAGTACTTC,CASSPGLPTKQYF
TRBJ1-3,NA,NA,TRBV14,TGTGCCAGCAGCCAAGGTCGGGGGTTTGGAAACACCATATATTTT,CASSQGRGFGNTIYF